These 10 T cell receptor beta chains were all obtained from the same sample, sequenced in a study of blood T cell repertoires in COVID-19 (TCRdb year 2020). Library creation used the immunoSEQ multiplex PCR assay. Here the immuneACCESS table is served through TCRdb, limited to in-frame sequences with V and J called. Missing clones are a known gap in these copies; in checked studies unresolved V genes cover under half, and the rest lacks a known reason. This sample is represented by roughly 350,000 clones; about 90% of them were singletons. Roughly 3.5% of the sample is taken by the ten largest. The sequenced sample consisted of peripheral blood. The receptors originated from a woman aged 18-29 years who had recovered from COVID-19.

This rearrangement joins TRBV3-1 (or the pseudogene TRBV3-2) to TRBJ2-2; tentative D call: TRBD2 (7 bases). The CDR3 extends over 16 amino acids. Trimming took 3 bases from V and 2 from J, leaving 13 bases between them. Per germline, CDR1 LGHDT and CDR2 YNNKEL (reference sequence). DNA for the CDR3: TGTGCCAGCAGCCAGGGAGGGGGACTAAACACCGGGGAGCTGTTTTTT. Its protein is CASSQGGGLNTGELFF.

The CDR3 reads CASSPTPGTSGRTGELFF. CDR3 DNA sequence: TGTGCCAGCAGCCCAACGCCCGGAACTAGCGGGAGGACCGGGGAGCTGTTTTTT. The J gene is TRBJ2-2, the V gene TRBV7-2; TRBD2 aligns across 12 bases. Germline V gene sequence: CDR1 SGHTA, CDR2 FQGNSA. The CDR3 loop spans 18 amino acids. The J segment lost 5 bases and the V segment lost 5 bases, leaving 12 bases of the junction unmatched.

The rearrangement uses TRBV19 and TRBJ1-1; a weak D match, TRBD1 (5 bases). Germline assignment: CDR1 LNHDA and CDR2 SQIVND (reference sequence). The CDR3 has 16 residues. Between the trimmed V and J ends, which lost 3 bases and 1 base, there was a span of 15 bases. The CDR3 loop is CASSMEGDRSNTEAFF. The DNA of the CDR3 is TGTGCCAGTAGTATGGAAGGGGATCGCTCGAACACTGAAGCTTTCTTT. Full variable domain (rest looked up from reference TRBV19 and TRBJ1-1): DGGITQSPKYLFRKEGQNVTLSCEQNLNHDAMYWYRQDPGQGLRLIYYSQIVNDFQKGDIAEGYSVSREKKESFPLTVTSAQKNPTAFYLCASSMEGDRSNTEAFFGQGTRLTVV.

The J gene is TRBJ1-1, the V gene TRBV7-2; 9 bases fit TRBD1. In germline, CDR1 is SGHTA, CDR2 FQGNSA. Losses at the gene ends were 2 bases for V and 1 base for J; bases not matched to a gene: 14. The CDR3 spans 19 residues. The CDR3: CASSLLPGQGKSRNTEAFF. DNA for the CDR3: TGTGCCAGCAGCTTATTGCCCGGACAGGGGAAATCACGGAACACTGAAGCTTTCTTT. Based on the CDR3 plus reference TRBV7-2 and TRBJ1-1, the full variable domain is GAGVSQSPSNKVTEKGKDVELRCDPISGHTALYWYRQSLGQGLEFLIYFQGNSAPDKSGLPSDRFSAERTGGSVSTLTIQRTQQEDSAVYLCASSLLPGQGKSRNTEAFFGQGTRLTVV.

The chain joins TRBV29-1 to TRBJ1-1, with D unclear. The CDR3 is 15 amino acids. The V gene's germline CDR1 is SQVTM and CDR2 ANQGSEA. Trimming pared 5 bases from V and 4 bases from J, leaving 20 bases between. The DNA for the CDR3 is TGCAGCGTTTTAGGCGGCTCTCGGTTCGGCACTGAAGCTTTCTTT. Translation gives CSVLGGSRFGTEAFF.

The chain has TRBV7-8 and TRBJ2-2, with TRBD2 matching 7 bases. V gave up 1 base and J gave up 6 bases; unmatched junction bases: 8. This CDR3 contains 16 residues. Germline CDR1 SGHVS, CDR2 FQNEAQ. For the CDR3, the DNA is TGTGCCAGCAGCTTAGTTGGGGGAGGGCCGTCCGGGGAGCTGTTTTTT. Translated, it gives CASSLVGGGPSGELFF.

This chain connects TRBV2 to TRBJ2-3; a weak D match, TRBD2 (6 bases). V lost 3 bases and J lost 11, with 24 bases in between. This CDR3 comprises 16 residues. Germline CDR1 reads SNHLY; CDR2 reads FYNNEI. The CDR3 here is CASSDAGIYPQNVQYF. The DNA of the CDR3 is TGTGCCAGCAGTGATGCGGGAATATATCCACAGAACGTGCAGTATTTT. The entire variable domain, with the rest obtained from reference TRBV2 and TRBJ2-3, is as follows: EPEVTQTPSHQVTQMGQEVILRCVPISNHLYFYWYRQILGQKVEFLVSFYNNEISEKSEIFDDQFSVERPDGSNFTLKIRSTKLEDSAMYFCASSDAGIYPQNVQYFGPGTRLTVL.

The chain combines TRBV5-1 with TRBJ2-1; D possibly corresponds to TRBD2 (6 bases). The CDR3 totals 16 residues. Germline lookup yields CDR1 SGHRS and CDR2 YFSETQ. With 1 base removed from V and 10 bases from J, the gap between germline ends came to 21 bases. The CDR3 region is CASSLSGVSSGGEQFF. In DNA form, the CDR3 reads TGCGCCAGCAGCTTGTCGGGAGTGTCCTCAGGTGGAGAGCAGTTCTTC.

The chain is built from TRBV6-1 and TRBJ2-1, with 8 positions matching TRBD1. CDR1 is MNHNS and CDR2 is SASEGT in the germline V gene. The CDR3 is 15 amino acids. V lost 3 bases to trimming and J lost 7 bases; unmatched junction nucleotides: 8. The CDR3 bases are TGTGCCAGCAGTGACGGACAGGGTGGGTGGAATGAGCAGTTCTTC. Amino acid sequence: CASSDGQGGWNEQFF.

The chain combines TRBV24-1 with TRBJ2-1; D is uncertain. From germline, CDR1 is KGHDR and CDR2 SFDVKD. Trimming shortened V by 1 base and J by 10 bases, and 7 bases separated the two germline ends. The CDR3 sequence is 12 residues long. The CDR3 spells CATSDFAREQFF. CDR3 DNA sequence: TGTGCCACCAGTGATTTCGCTAGAGAGCAGTTCTTC.